Sequencing of this TCR beta chain was carried out in a study of shared clonotypes between healthy human individuals. The study, taken as a whole, reports: Lower generation probabilities were found for non-shared clonotypes than for those shared by all four donors.

Libraries were prepared by immunoSEQ multiplex PCR; TCRdb keeps only in-frame clonotypes and omits some of them. The sample has some 690,000 clones; less than 95% are singletons. Notes on this clone: As yet, its antigen is unknown.

CD8 memory pooled CD45RO+ cells and CCR7-negative CD45RA+ TemRA cells. The CDR3 has 14 amino acids. V gave up 5 bases and J gave up 3 bases, with 14 bases separating them. Germline lookup yields CDR1 SGHAT and CDR2 FQNNGV. The TCR sequence derives from a man aged 18 to 30 in good health. Some clones in this sample may be carry-over from other donors' samples. Sequenced input: memory CD8+ T cells from PBMCs. Subset defined: CD45RO+ cells pooled with CCR7-negative TemRA cells. V usage is TRBV11-2 and J usage is TRBJ2-7; D unclear. The CDR3 reads CASSPVGPGYEQYF. DNA of the CDR3: TGTGCCAGCAGCCCCGTAGGGCCGGGCTACGAGCAGTACTTC.